This record concerns one T cell receptor beta chain sequence. The data belong to a study of tumor-infiltrating lymphocytes in localized non-small cell lung cancer. The data were produced by immunoSEQ multiplex PCR, yet TCRdb's version contains in-frame clones alone and is incomplete. Of about 10,000 clones listed, 60% to 80% are singletons. V dropped 5 bases and J dropped 2 bases, with 14 bases sitting between them. Germline assignment: CDR1 LNHDA and CDR2 SQIVND (reference sequence). The CDR3 contains 15 residues. J is TRBJ2-3 and V is TRBV19, with D perhaps TRBD1 (6 bases). The TCR sequence derives from a human donor with non-small cell lung cancer. The sample consisted of uninvolved lung tissue not adjacent to the tumor. The CDR3 sequence is CASSPQDSPTDTQYF. CDR3 DNA sequence: TGTGCCAGTAGTCCTCAGGACAGCCCCACAGATACGCAGTATTTT.